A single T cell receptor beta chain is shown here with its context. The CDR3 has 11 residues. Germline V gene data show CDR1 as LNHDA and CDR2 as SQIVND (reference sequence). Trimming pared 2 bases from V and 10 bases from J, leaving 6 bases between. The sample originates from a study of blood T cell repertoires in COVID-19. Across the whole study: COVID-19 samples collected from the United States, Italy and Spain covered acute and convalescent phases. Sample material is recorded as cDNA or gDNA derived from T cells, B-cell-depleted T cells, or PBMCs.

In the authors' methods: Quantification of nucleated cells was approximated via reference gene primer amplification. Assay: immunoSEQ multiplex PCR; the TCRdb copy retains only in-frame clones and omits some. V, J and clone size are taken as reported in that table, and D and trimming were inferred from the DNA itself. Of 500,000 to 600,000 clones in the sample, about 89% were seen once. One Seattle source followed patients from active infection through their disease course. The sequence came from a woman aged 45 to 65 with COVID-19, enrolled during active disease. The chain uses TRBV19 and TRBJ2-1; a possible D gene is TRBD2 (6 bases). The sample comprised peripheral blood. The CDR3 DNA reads TGTGCCAGTAGTATACGGGGGGAGCAGTTCTTC. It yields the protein CASSIRGEQFF. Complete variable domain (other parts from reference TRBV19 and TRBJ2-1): DGGITQSPKYLFRKEGQNVTLSCEQNLNHDAMYWYRQDPGQGLRLIYYSQIVNDFQKGDIAEGYSVSREKKESFPLTVTSAQKNPTAFYLCASSIRGEQFFGPGTRLTVL.